Below are 20 T cell receptor beta chains sequenced from a single sample in a study of T cell changes during pregnancy in multiple sclerosis. Profiled with immunoSEQ multiplex PCR; TCRdb holds only in-frame clones, not every one. The sample contains 70,000 or so clones, 92% of which appear only once. The sample here was CD4+ T cells from peripheral blood mononuclear cells, taken after pregnancy. These receptors were collected from a female donor with multiple sclerosis, enrolled in a pregnancy study.

This chain connects TRBV28 to TRBJ1-3; perhaps TRBD1 as D (6 bases). V was cut by 6 bases and J by 7 bases, with 13 bases left in between. This CDR3 is 13 amino acids long. Germline CDR1 is MDHEN and CDR2 is SYDVKM. This chain's CDR3 is CASSAGAENTIYF. For the CDR3, the DNA is TGTGCCAGCAGCGCGGGGGCTGAGAACACCATATATTTT.

The chain employs TRBV5-4 and TRBJ2-1; 12 bases fit TRBD2. This CDR3 is built from 14 residues. Germline V gene lookup returns CDR1 SGHNT and CDR2 YYREEE (reference sequence). V lost 5 bases, J lost 5 bases, and 2 bases stayed unmatched. The CDR3 sequence: CASRTSGGNNEQFF. The CDR3 nucleotides read TGTGCCAGCAGGACTAGCGGGGGCAACAATGAGCAGTTCTTC.

This chain connects TRBV20-1 to TRBJ1-2, with unresolved D. Looked up from germline, CDR1 is DFQATT and CDR2 is SNEGSKA (reference sequence). Trimming shortened V by 2 bases and J by 7 bases, and 8 bases separated the two germline ends. The length of the CDR3 is 11 residues. The CDR3 DNA sequence: TGCAGTGCTAGAAGAGGGTCTGGCTACACCTTC. This translates into CSARRGSGYTF.

The chain is built from TRBV6-1 and TRBJ2-3; 9 positions agree with TRBD1. The CDR3 covers 15 residues. V shed 11 bases and J 4 bases; nucleotides not matched to a gene: 13. Germline values: CDR1 MNHNS, CDR2 SASEGT. The CDR3 region has the DNA TGTGCCGGGAACCCGGGACAGGGAATTGCAGATACGCAGTATTTT. This translates into CAGNPGQGIADTQYF.

The chain employs TRBV11-3 and TRBJ2-1; 8 bases are shared with TRBD2. The CDR3 length is 17 residues. Germline assignment: CDR1 SGHNT and CDR2 YENEEA. V gave up 3 bases and J gave up 4 bases; unmatched junction bases: 11. The CDR3 nucleotides read TGTGCCAGCAGCTTGGACGTCGGGGGGGGATATTACAATGAGCAGTTCTTC. This codes for CASSLDVGGGYYNEQFF.

This chain joins TRBV28 and TRBJ2-3; 10 bases are shared with TRBD2. The CDR3 length is 17 residues. Germline loops: CDR1 MDHEN, CDR2 SYDVKM. V gave up 6 bases and J gave up 4 bases; unmatched junction bases: 13. The CDR3 loop is CASRTGGLAGVADTQYF. In DNA form, the CDR3 reads TGTGCCAGCAGGACGGGAGGGCTAGCGGGAGTAGCAGATACGCAGTATTTT.

This clone has just a few counts. This chain links TRBV27 with TRBJ1-1; 7 bases fit TRBD1. V shed 6 bases and J 7 bases; nucleotides not matched to a gene: 11. The germline CDR1 and CDR2 sequences are MNHEY and SMNVEV (reference sequence). This CDR3 contains 14 residues. DNA for the CDR3: TGTGCCAGCAGAGCTCCCGGGACAGCTATTGAAGCTTTCTTT. This translates into CASRAPGTAIEAFF.

V usage is TRBV7-6 and J usage is TRBJ2-7; TRBD1 aligns across 8 bases. The V gene end was trimmed by 5 bases and the J gene end by 6 bases; junction bases not matched to a gene: 12. This CDR3 comprises 15 residues. Germline values: CDR1 SGHVS, CDR2 FNYEAQ. The CDR3 sequence: CASSPLGQGIGEQYF. The CDR3 DNA follows: TGTGCCAGCAGCCCCCTCGGACAGGGCATCGGCGAGCAGTACTTC. The full variable domain, rest sourced from reference TRBV7-6 and TRBJ2-7, is GAGVSQSPRYKVTKRGQDVALRCDPISGHVSLYWYRQALGQGPEFLTYFNYEAQQDKSGLPNDRFSAERPEGSISTLTIQRTEQRDSAMYRCASSPLGQGIGEQYFGPGTRLTVT.

J is TRBJ1-5 and V is TRBV6-1, with 8 bases that match TRBD1. Per the germline V gene, CDR1 is MNHNS and CDR2 is SASEGT. The CDR3 runs to 14 residues. With V trimmed by 7 bases and J by 4 bases, 6 bases remained unmatched. DNA of the CDR3: TGTGCCAGCACCACGGACAGGGTGAATCAGCCCCAGCATTTT. It codes for CASTTDRVNQPQHF.

This chain connects TRBV5-5 to TRBJ1-4; D gene unclear. The germline V gene encodes CDR1 SGHKS and CDR2 YYEKEE (reference sequence). V was shortened by 7 bases and J by 4 bases, with 14 bases between the two germline ends. This CDR3 region has 14 residues. The CDR3 DNA reads TGTGCCAGCGAGCTTGGCAGACTTAATGAAAAACTGTTTTTT. Translating gives CASELGRLNEKLFF.

The rearrangement joins TRBV19 to TRBJ2-6; a possible D gene is TRBD2 (5 bases). Germline assignment: CDR1 LNHDA and CDR2 SQIVND (reference sequence). The CDR3 loop spans 19 amino acids. V was pared by 5 bases and J by 2 bases, with 22 bases between. The CDR3 coding sequence is TGTGCCAGTAGTCTACTAGGGATGGGTGCGGTCCCTGGGGCCAACGTCCTGACTTTC. Translating gives CASSLLGMGAVPGANVLTF.

This sequence joins TRBV7-2 and TRBJ2-3, with TRBD1 matching 10 bases. The CDR3 totals 14 residues. Germline-derived CDR1 and CDR2 are SGHTA and FQGNSA. V lost 8 bases, J lost 6 bases, and 8 bases stayed unmatched. CDR3 in DNA: TGTGCCAGCGGACAGGGGGTCTTCCGTGATACGCAGTATTTT. It codes for CASGQGVFRDTQYF.

V is TRBV7-9 and J is TRBJ2-5; 10 bases agree with TRBD2. The CDR3 contains 14 residues. Trimming cost V 5 bases and J 7 bases; bases outside gene matches: 7. Germline V lookup: CDR1 SEHNR, CDR2 FQNEAQ (reference sequence). The CDR3 DNA reads as TGTGCCAGCAGCGTAGGGACTAGCGCCTTGACCCAGTACTTC. This translates into CASSVGTSALTQYF.

The chain combines TRBV27 with TRBJ1-4; no reliable D call. This CDR3 has 13 residues. V lost 3 bases and J 8 bases, leaving 10 bases between the germline ends. Germline CDR1 is MNHEY and CDR2 is SMNVEV (reference sequence). CDR3 in amino acids: CASSLVLGEKLFF. The CDR3 DNA reads as TGTGCCAGCAGTTTGGTCCTCGGGGAAAAACTGTTTTTT. The entire variable domain, with the rest obtained from reference TRBV27 and TRBJ1-4, is as follows: EAQVTQNPRYLITVTGKKLTVTCSQNMNHEYMSWYRQDPGLGLRQIYYSMNVEVTDKGDVPEGYKVSRKEKRNFPLILESPSPNQTSLYFCASSLVLGEKLFFGSGTQLSVL.

In this sample, this clone turned up once. V and J are TRBV7-2 and TRBJ2-5, with D possibly matching TRBD2 (7 bases). The V end lost 4 bases, the J end lost 7 bases, and 25 bases lay between the germline ends. The CDR3 consists of 17 residues. Germline CDR1 SGHTA, CDR2 FQGNSA. CDR3 protein: CASSWGGGRGLQGTQYF. The CDR3 nucleotides are TGTGCCAGCAGCTGGGGCGGTGGGCGGGGGCTTCAGGGGACCCAGTACTTC.

This rearrangement joins TRBV6-5 to TRBJ1-4, with unresolved D. The CDR3 covers 15 residues. The germline V gene has CDR1 MNHEY and CDR2 SVGAGI. V lost 0 bases and J 8 bases, leaving 13 bases between the germline ends. The DNA of the CDR3 is TGTGCCAGCAGTTACTCGAACGTCGCGCGGGAAAAACTGTTTTTT. As protein: CASSYSNVAREKLFF.

This clone was picked up a small number of times. This sequence joins TRBV9 and TRBJ1-1, with 7 bases matching TRBD1. The V and J ends lost 4 bases and 5 bases, in that order; junction bases with no gene match: 2. Germline V lookup: CDR1 SGDLS, CDR2 YYNGEE. The CDR3 contains 12 residues. The CDR3 bases are TGTGCCAGCAGCAAACAGGGGACTGAAGCTTTCTTT. Encoded protein: CASSKQGTEAFF.

The chain joins TRBV2 to TRBJ2-6, with D possibly matching TRBD2 (6 bases). The CDR3 has 16 amino acids. V was shortened by 6 bases and J by 0 bases, with 12 bases between the two germline ends. Germline CDR1 SNHLY, CDR2 FYNNEI. The CDR3 sequence: CASSRDSSSGANVLTF. The CDR3 DNA reads as TGTGCCAGCAGCCGGGACTCAAGCTCTGGGGCCAACGTCCTGACTTTC.

The genes are TRBV6-5 and TRBJ1-6; D is perhaps TRBD1 (5 bases). The V end lost 7 bases, the J end lost 7 bases, and 17 bases lay between the germline ends. The germline gives CDR1 MNHEY, CDR2 SVGAGI. This CDR3 spans 15 amino acids. This CDR3 reads CASISGKGSNSPLHF. The CDR3 nucleotides are TGTGCCAGCATTTCAGGCAAGGGGTCCAATTCACCCCTCCACTTT.

The count of this clone is one. This chain links TRBV7-2 with TRBJ1-6, with 8 bases aligning to TRBD1. The length of the CDR3 is 16 residues. CDR1 and CDR2 (germline): SGHTA, FQGNSA. V trimming: 5 bases; J trimming: 7 bases; junction bases outside the gene matches: 10. The CDR3 DNA is TGTGCCAGCAGCACCTTCGACAGGGGTGGGAATTCACCCCTCCACTTT. Translation: CASSTFDRGGNSPLHF.